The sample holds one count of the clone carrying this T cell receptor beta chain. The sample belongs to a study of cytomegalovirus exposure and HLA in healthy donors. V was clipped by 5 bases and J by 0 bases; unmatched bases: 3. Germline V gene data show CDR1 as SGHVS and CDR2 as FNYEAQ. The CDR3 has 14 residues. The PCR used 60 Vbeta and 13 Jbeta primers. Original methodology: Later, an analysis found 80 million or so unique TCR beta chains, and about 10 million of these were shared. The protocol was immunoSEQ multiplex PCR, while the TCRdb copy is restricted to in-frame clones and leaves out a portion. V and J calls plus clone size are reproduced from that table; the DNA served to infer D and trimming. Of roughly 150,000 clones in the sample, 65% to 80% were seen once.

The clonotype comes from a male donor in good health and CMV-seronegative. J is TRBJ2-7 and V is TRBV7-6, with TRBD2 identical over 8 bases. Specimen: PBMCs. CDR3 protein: CASSRGGSSYEQYF. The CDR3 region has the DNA TGTGCCAGCAGCCGGGGGGGGAGCTCCTACGAGCAGTACTTC.